This TCR beta chain derives from a study of cytomegalovirus exposure and HLA in healthy donors. Study conclusions and caveats: As was reported, the HLA-A and HLA-B alleles of most subjects were accurately predicted from TCR beta sequences. The listing of 150 to 200 TCR beta chains classed them as cytomegalovirus-associated. Earlier analysis looked at TCR beta V segments, and most were productive about 90% or about 30% of the time.

This clone was seen only a few times. Its antigen is still unknown. The CDR3 extends over 15 amino acids. The germline V gene encodes CDR1 MNHEY and CDR2 SVGAGI. V was cut by 4 bases and J by 2 bases, with 9 bases left in between. The study ran its PCR with 60 Vbeta and 13 Jbeta primers. Data came from immunoSEQ multiplex PCR; TCRdb stores just in-frame clones and leaves some out. The sample shows approximately 140,000 clones, approximately 81% of them seen only once. This receptor was taken from a young man in good health and CMV-seronegative. The chain links TRBV6-5 to TRBJ2-6; D is perhaps TRBD2 (7 bases). Material: PBMCs. The CDR3 protein is CASSSGGAGANVLTF. DNA of the CDR3: TGTGCCAGCAGTTCGGGGGGCGCTGGGGCCAACGTCCTGACTTTC.